This paragraph reports one TCR beta chain. Its matching antigen is unknown. The entry originates in a study of T cell responses to AZD1222 COVID-19 vaccine. Study results and caveats: Spike-specific TCR depth and breadth grew after two AZD1222 doses. Mapped onto spike, vaccine-associated CD4 TCRs spanned it and were dominant at 160-218 and 743-854.

The data were produced by immunoSEQ multiplex PCR, yet TCRdb's version contains in-frame clones alone and is incomplete. The sample records approximately 120,000 clones, about 90% being singletons. V was shortened by 3 bases and J by 1 base, with 13 bases between the two germline ends. The CDR3 has 15 residues. CDR1 is LNHDA and CDR2 is SQIVND in the germline V gene (reference sequence). The rearrangement joins TRBV19 to TRBJ2-7; D possibly corresponds to TRBD2 (6 bases). Specimen: peripheral blood, collected on day 0 of AZD1222 vaccination. The TCR was taken from an adult in good health. This CDR3 is CASSIVRGRSYEQYF. CDR3 coding DNA: TGTGCCAGTAGTATTGTGCGGGGCCGGTCCTACGAGCAGTACTTC.